This passage covers 26 T cell receptor beta chains from one sample sequenced in a study of shared clonotypes between healthy human individuals. Profiling relied on immunoSEQ multiplex PCR, and the TCRdb table lists in-frame clones only, not all of them. The table includes about 660,000 clones, over 65% detected once. Input material: memory CD4+ T cells sorted from blood. The subset was: CD45RA-negative fraction. These receptors came from a woman aged 25 to 45 in good health.

The V call is TRBV27, the J call TRBJ2-7; D is possibly TRBD2 (6 bases). This CDR3 comprises 16 residues. The ends were cut back, 10 bases at V and 3 bases at J, with 25 bases in the middle. The germline gives CDR1 MNHEY, CDR2 SMNVEV (reference sequence). The CDR3 loop is CATRATWAGNRYEQYF. For the CDR3, the DNA is TGTGCCACGAGGGCAACTTGGGCGGGGAACCGCTACGAGCAGTACTTC.

This chain uses TRBV28 with TRBJ2-3, with 10 positions matching TRBD2. This CDR3 contains 16 residues. Per germline, CDR1 MDHEN and CDR2 SYDVKM. The V and J ends lost 8 bases and 6 bases, in that order; junction bases with no gene match: 14. This chain's CDR3 is CASLVRRAGGPDTQYF. In DNA, the CDR3 is TGTGCCAGCCTGGTGCGACGAGCGGGAGGGCCGGATACGCAGTATTTT.

The rearrangement uses TRBV5-1 and TRBJ2-7, with 13 bases matching TRBD2. The V gene's germline CDR1 is SGHRS and CDR2 YFSETQ. The CDR3 is made up of 14 amino acids. With 4 bases clipped from V and 6 bases from J, the junction kept 4 bases outside the gene matches. In nucleotides, the CDR3 is TGCGCCAGCAGCACTAGCGGGAGGGAGGGCGAGCAGTACTTC. Translated: CASSTSGREGEQYF. Variable domain in full (rest from reference TRBV5-1 and TRBJ2-7): KAGVTQTPRYLIKTRGQQVTLSCSPISGHRSVSWYQQTPGQGLQFLFEYFSETQRNKGNFPGRFSGRQFSNSRSEMNVSTLELGDSALYLCASSTSGREGEQYFGPGTRLTVT.

V usage is TRBV7-8 and J usage is TRBJ2-3; D is perhaps TRBD1 (5 bases). Germline loops: CDR1 SGHVS, CDR2 FQNEAQ. The germline V and J ends were trimmed by 1 base and 4 bases, with 12 bases remaining between them. This CDR3 spans 15 amino acids. As DNA, the CDR3 is TGTGCCAGCAGCTTAGGTCGTGGGGCAGCAGATACGCAGTATTTT. It yields the protein CASSLGRGAADTQYF.

This clone was observed many times. J is TRBJ2-1 and V is TRBV7-2; TRBD2 aligns across 11 bases. CDR3 length: 16 residues. The J segment lost 4 bases and the V segment lost 5 bases, leaving 7 bases of the junction unmatched. Germline V lookup: CDR1 SGHTA, CDR2 FQGNSA. The CDR3 bases are TGTGCCAGCAGCCCCGCCGGGACTAGCGGATACAATGAGCAGTTCTTC. Amino acids: CASSPAGTSGYNEQFF.

The chain uses TRBV5-6 and TRBJ2-5; D uncertain. Germline V gene data show CDR1 as SGHDT and CDR2 as YYEEEE. Trimming removed 5 bases at V and 2 bases at J, with 4 bases between. This CDR3 has 11 residues. Here the CDR3 DNA reads TGTGCCAGCAGGCGACAAGAGACCCAGTACTTC. Its protein product is CASRRQETQYF.

The rearrangement uses TRBV5-8 and TRBJ2-5; D is unclear. Trimming stripped 1 base from V and 0 bases from J, with 13 bases between. This CDR3 comprises 16 residues. Germline V gene sequence: CDR1 SGHTS, CDR2 YDEGEE. This CDR3 is CASSLFVSQYQETQYF. Here the CDR3 DNA reads TGTGCCAGCAGCTTGTTTGTCTCCCAGTACCAAGAGACCCAGTACTTC. Drawing the rest from reference TRBV5-8 and TRBJ2-5, the complete variable domain is EAGVTQSPTHLIKTRGQQATLRCSPISGHTSVYWYQQALGLGLQFLLWYDEGEERNRGNFPPRFSGRQFPNYSSELNVNALELEDSALYLCASSLFVSQYQETQYFGPGTRLLVL.

The rearrangement uses TRBV19 and TRBJ2-3; possibly TRBD2 for D (7 bases). This CDR3 has 13 residues. V shed 10 bases and J shed 6 bases, with 17 bases lying between them. Germline V gene sequence: CDR1 LNHDA, CDR2 SQIVND (reference sequence). The CDR3 DNA is TGTGCCACGGAAAGGGGGGGGTACGATACGCAGTATTTT. Residues: CATERGGYDTQYF.

This CDR3 is CAFVGRKYANYGYTF. DNA of the CDR3: TGCGCCTTCGTGGGGCGTAAATACGCTAACTATGGCTACACCTTC. The rearrangement uses TRBV4-1 and TRBJ1-2, with TRBD1 as a possible D gene (5 bases). This CDR3 comprises 15 residues. Per germline, CDR1 MGHRA and CDR2 YSYEKL. Deletions cut 11 bases from V and 0 bases from J, with 19 bases between.

Comment on this clone: This same CDR3 is encoded by further DNA sequences in the sample. The genes are TRBV7-9 and TRBJ1-4; TRBD1 is a possible D gene (6 bases). CDR3 size: 14 residues. V was clipped by 1 base and J by 3 bases, with 6 bases between them. Germline loops: CDR1 SEHNR, CDR2 FQNEAQ (reference sequence). CDR3 nucleotides: TGTGCCAGCAGCTTAGGGACAGCTAATGAAAAACTGTTTTTT. Its translation: CASSLGTANEKLFF. Filled out from reference TRBV7-9 and TRBJ1-4, the complete variable domain reads DTGVSQNPRHKITKRGQNVTFRCDPISEHNRLYWYRQTLGQGPEFLTYFQNEAQLEKSRLLSDRFSAERPKGSFSTLEIQRTEQGDSAMYLCASSLGTANEKLFFGSGTQLSVL.

The chain recombines TRBV6-1 with TRBJ2-7, with a possible D match to TRBD1 (6 bases). This CDR3 is built from 15 residues. V lost 6 bases, J lost 4 bases, and 19 bases lay in between. The germline V gene encodes CDR1 MNHNS and CDR2 SASEGT. The CDR3: CASRTLQGSKYEQYF. CDR3 in DNA: TGTGCCAGCAGGACCCTACAGGGATCCAAATACGAGCAGTACTTC.

The CDR3 sequence is CASSLKGLMNTEAFF. The CDR3 DNA sequence: TGTGCCAGCAGTCTAAAGGGACTTATGAACACTGAAGCTTTCTTT. The chain is built from TRBV6-5 and TRBJ1-1; tentatively, D is TRBD1 (5 bases). The CDR3 sequence is 15 residues long. The germline V and J ends were trimmed by 5 bases and 0 bases, with 13 bases remaining between them. Germline CDR1 MNHEY, CDR2 SVGAGI.

The chain joins TRBV28 to TRBJ2-7; TRBD2 matches at 10 bases. This CDR3 has 15 residues. The junction had 6 bases not matched to a gene; V was cut back by 5 bases and J by 2 bases. The germline gives CDR1 MDHEN, CDR2 SYDVKM. The CDR3 region is CASSSPSGGAYEQYF. DNA of the CDR3: TGTGCCAGCAGTAGCCCTAGCGGGGGAGCCTACGAGCAGTACTTC.

This chain uses TRBV9 with TRBJ2-2, with D hard to call. The CDR3 is 13 amino acids. From germline, CDR1 is SGDLS and CDR2 YYNGEE. V shed 0 bases and J shed 4 bases, with 4 bases lying between them. The CDR3 spells CASSVASTGELFF. CDR3 coding DNA: TGTGCCAGCAGCGTAGCGAGCACCGGGGAGCTGTTTTTT.

In DNA, the CDR3 is TGTGCCAGCAGTCTTAGGGAGTCCTACAATGAGCAGTTCTTC. Translating gives CASSLRESYNEQFF. This chain links TRBV6-5 with TRBJ2-1; D perhaps matches TRBD2 (5 bases). The V gene's germline CDR1 is MNHEY and CDR2 SVGAGI. V lost 5 bases, J lost 1 base, and 9 bases lay in between. CDR3 length equals 14 residues.

V usage is TRBV5-4 and J usage is TRBJ2-7; 8 bases align to TRBD2. Germline values: CDR1 SGHNT, CDR2 YYREEE (reference sequence). The CDR3 runs to 15 residues. Unmatched junction bases numbered 5, after V lost 1 base and J lost 2 bases. The chain's CDR3 is CASSLLAGTTYEQYF. The CDR3 bases are TGTGCCAGCAGCTTGCTAGCGGGTACCACCTACGAGCAGTACTTC.

The gene calls are TRBV5-1 and TRBJ2-1; tentatively, D is TRBD2 (6 bases). The CDR3 consists of 15 residues. Trimming took off 2 bases at V and 0 bases at J, with 9 bases between the two ends. Germline CDR1 and CDR2: SGHRS and YFSETQ. CDR3 loop: CASSFLRDSYNEQFF. Here the CDR3 DNA reads TGCGCCAGCAGCTTTTTGCGGGACTCCTACAATGAGCAGTTCTTC.

The V gene is TRBV19, the J gene TRBJ2-2; 11 bases match TRBD2. With 5 bases clipped from V and 2 bases from J, the junction kept 4 bases outside the gene matches. Germline V gene sequence: CDR1 LNHDA, CDR2 SQIVND (reference sequence). The length of the CDR3 is 16 residues. The CDR3 sequence: CASSQGLAENTGELFF. In DNA, the CDR3 is TGTGCCAGTAGTCAGGGACTAGCGGAAAACACCGGGGAGCTGTTTTTT.

This clone was seen once. This rearrangement joins TRBV14 to TRBJ2-7; D remains unclear. Trimming left V 3 bases short and J 0 bases short, with 15 bases between. This CDR3 spans 16 amino acids. Germline CDR1 SGHDN, CDR2 FVKESK. The CDR3 region is CASSQGPHYSSYEQYF. The CDR3 coding sequence is TGTGCCAGCAGCCAGGGCCCTCACTACAGCTCCTACGAGCAGTACTTC.

V gene TRBV19 combines with J gene TRBJ2-7; tentative D call: TRBD2 (5 bases). Germline V CDR1 and CDR2: LNHDA, SQIVND (reference sequence). The CDR3 totals 13 residues. Trimming left V 4 bases short and J 3 bases short, with 10 bases between. The CDR3 loop reads CASSRPGNYEQYF. The CDR3 coding sequence is TGTGCCAGTAGTAGGCCCGGGAACTACGAGCAGTACTTC.

This chain links TRBV6-1 with TRBJ2-7; D gene unclear. V was shortened by 5 bases and J by 3 bases, with 8 bases between the two germline ends. Germline CDR1 and CDR2: MNHNS and SASEGT. The length of the CDR3 is 12 residues. Here the CDR3 DNA reads TGTGCCAGCAGTCTGCTAGACTACGAGCAGTACTTC. Its protein is CASSLLDYEQYF.

The chain employs TRBV6-6 and TRBJ2-5; D gene unclear. The CDR3 spans 12 residues. Between the trimmed V and J ends, which lost 2 bases and 5 bases, there was a span of 6 bases. CDR1 is MNHNY, CDR2 SVGAGI, per germline (reference sequence). The CDR3 sequence is CASSYAVETQYF. Written as DNA, the CDR3 is TGTGCCAGCAGTTACGCGGTTGAGACCCAGTACTTC.

This clone has more than one count but fewer than ten. The CDR3 reads CAISEGLTGGGNTIYF. CDR3 nucleotide sequence: TGTGCCATCAGTGAAGGTCTGACAGGAGGAGGAAACACCATATATTTT. This rearrangement joins TRBV10-3 to TRBJ1-3, with D maybe TRBD1 (6 bases). V lost 3 bases and J lost 4, with 16 bases in between. Germline V lookup: CDR1 ENHRY, CDR2 SYGVKD. The CDR3 totals 16 residues.

The chain links TRBV18 to TRBJ2-2; maybe TRBD2 (5 bases). V lost 4 bases and J lost 4, with 16 bases in between. Germline V gives CDR1 KGHSH, CDR2 LQKENI. The CDR3 totals 16 residues. Here the CDR3 reads CASSQDGLASTGELFF. The CDR3 region has the DNA TGTGCCAGCTCACAGGACGGGTTAGCGAGCACCGGGGAGCTGTTTTTT.

V is TRBV28 and J is TRBJ2-6, with D possibly TRBD2 on 5 matching bases. Germline lookup yields CDR1 MDHEN and CDR2 SYDVKM. The CDR3 runs to 18 residues. The V end was cut by 4 bases, the J end by 0 bases, with 16 bases between. The CDR3 spells CASSSPHPGDSGANVLTF. CDR3 nucleotide sequence: TGTGCCAGCAGTTCACCACATCCCGGGGACTCTGGGGCCAACGTCCTGACTTTC.

The chain combines TRBV10-2 with TRBJ2-7; D is perhaps TRBD1 (5 bases). The CDR3 has 14 amino acids. Germline-derived CDR1 and CDR2 are WSHSY and SAAADI. Trimming took off 5 bases at V and 5 bases at J, with 16 bases between the two ends. In DNA, the CDR3 is TGCGCCAGCAGTACTCCTAGGAACAGGAACGAGCAGTACTTC. Protein: CASSTPRNRNEQYF.